Given below is one T cell receptor (beta chain) in context. The antigen is undetermined. TCRdb reprocessed the reads via MiXCR and lists one record per CDR3 protein. The table records a few hundred thousand distinct CDR3 sequences, more than 20% of them present only once. Germline loops: CDR1 SGHTA, CDR2 FQGNSA. V was cut by 5 bases and J by 7 bases, with 15 bases left in between. The CDR3 loop spans 14 amino acids. The data stem from a study of T cell repertoires in cytomegalovirus infection. Study summary: The authors relied on CMV epitopes, both recently identified HLA-C-restricted and well-studied HLA-B-restricted. A matching HLA type, together with CMV infection, was signaled by public TCR beta signatures. The study's findings and limits: Clonotypes of TCR beta that were HLA-C-restricted and CMV-specific dominated the ex vivo response. Cumulative public TCR beta family frequency identified CMV carriers with the relevant HLA.

The V call is TRBV7-2, the J call TRBJ2-1, with D possibly being TRBD1 (6 bases). The sequencing here drew on cultured PBMCs, taken from culture after CMV antigen stimulation. This clonotype was obtained from a human donor in good health (CMV status not recorded). Some clones in this sample may be carry-over from other donors' samples. CDR3 DNA: TGTGCCAGCAGCCGGACAGAAGGGCGGAATGAGCAGTTCTTC. Translated, it gives CASSRTEGRNEQFF.